One and the same sample provided the 26 T cell receptor beta chains below, sequenced in a study of T cell responses to AZD1222 COVID-19 vaccine. Clones were sequenced by immunoSEQ multiplex PCR, and TCRdb holds only the in-frame ones, with some missing. The table shows about 94,000 clones, with approximately 90% occurring only once. The source material was peripheral blood, sampled 28 days after the second AZD1222 dose. These receptors originate from an adult who received the AZD1222 COVID-19 vaccine.

CDR3 coding DNA: TGTGCCAGCAGCCTCACTTACGAGCAGTACTTC. Amino acid sequence: CASSLTYEQYF. The rearrangement uses TRBV3-1 (or the pseudogene TRBV3-2) and TRBJ2-7; D remains ambiguous. Trimming left V 4 bases short and J 4 bases short, with 5 bases between. CDR3 length equals 11 residues. Per germline, CDR1 LGHDT and CDR2 YNNKEL (reference sequence).

The chain links TRBV2 to TRBJ2-5; TRBD2 agrees at 13 bases. Germline-derived CDR1 and CDR2 are SNHLY and FYNNEI. The V segment lost 5 bases and the J segment 3 bases; nucleotides outside the gene matches: 3. This CDR3 contains 15 residues. CDR3 in DNA: TGTGCCAGCAGTTACGGACTAGCGGGGGAAGAGACCCAGTACTTC. Its translation: CASSYGLAGEETQYF.

The V gene is TRBV4-3, the J gene TRBJ2-7, with D unresolved. The CDR3 totals 14 residues. The ends were cut back, 0 bases at V and 2 bases at J, with 8 bases in the middle. Germline CDR1 LGHNA, CDR2 YSLEER. Written as DNA, the CDR3 is TGCGCCAGCAGCCAAGAACGTACCACCTACGAGCAGTACTTC. Its translation is CASSQERTTYEQYF.

In regard to this clone: An end of the junction does not agree with germline; a read error may underlie this. The genes are TRBV9 and TRBJ2-2; a weak D match, TRBD1 (5 bases). The germline gives CDR1 SGDLS, CDR2 YYNGEE. The CDR3 has 14 amino acids. DNA for the CDR3: TGTGCCAGCAGCTCGGACACGAAGACCGGGGAGCTGTTTTTT. Protein sequence: CASSSDTKTGELFF.

In this sample, this clone turned up once. The chain employs TRBV25-1 and TRBJ1-5; D gene unclear. V dropped 3 bases and J dropped 3 bases, with 6 bases sitting between them. The CDR3 extends over 13 amino acids. Germline CDR1 reads MGHDK; CDR2 reads SYGVNS. CDR3 nucleotide sequence: TGTGCCAGCAGTGACAGTTACAATCAGCCCCAGCATTTT. Translation gives CASSDSYNQPQHF.

The J gene is TRBJ1-3, the V gene TRBV9; D unresolved. The ends were cut back, 0 bases at V and 4 bases at J, with 11 bases in the middle. There are 15 residues in the CDR3. Germline V lookup: CDR1 SGDLS, CDR2 YYNGEE. The CDR3 is CASSVGGMYGNTIYF. The CDR3 DNA reads TGTGCCAGCAGCGTAGGGGGAATGTACGGAAACACCATATATTTT.

CDR3 residues: CASKQQEDYGYTF. The DNA of the CDR3 is TGTGCCAGCAAACAGCAAGAGGACTATGGCTACACCTTC. The V call is TRBV7-9, the J call TRBJ1-2; no firm D call. The V end was cut by 7 bases, the J end by 3 bases, with 12 bases between. Germline assignment: CDR1 SEHNR and CDR2 FQNEAQ (reference sequence). The CDR3 is 13 amino acids.

The chain is built from TRBV10-3 and TRBJ2-5, with D possibly matching TRBD1 (6 bases). This CDR3 region has 13 residues. The germline gives CDR1 ENHRY, CDR2 SYGVKD. Trimming removed 9 bases from V and 5 bases from J, with 16 bases in between. This chain's CDR3 is CAISYRVEETQYF. Written as DNA, the CDR3 is TGTGCCATAAGTTACAGGGTTGAGGAGACCCAGTACTTC.

This chain connects TRBV9 to TRBJ2-5; D call uncertain. Trimming took off 2 bases at V and 0 bases at J, with 8 bases between the two ends. Germline CDR1 reads SGDLS; CDR2 reads YYNGEE. CDR3 length equals 14 residues. The CDR3 coding sequence is TGTGCCAGCAGCGTCTACGCGGACCAAGAGACCCAGTACTTC. As protein: CASSVYADQETQYF.

The chain carries TRBV4-1 and TRBJ1-4; possible D gene TRBD1, 5 bases. The V gene lost 0 bases and the J gene lost 8 bases, with 19 bases spanning the gap. This CDR3 is built from 17 residues. Germline CDR1 and CDR2: MGHRA and YSYEKL. The CDR3: CASSQDGSEGPSEKLFF. The CDR3 DNA reads as TGCGCCAGCAGCCAAGATGGTAGTGAGGGACCGTCCGAAAAACTGTTTTTT.

The CDR3 loop reads CASSLLGGSAYEQYF. DNA of the CDR3: TGTGCCAGCAGCCTCCTTGGGGGGTCGGCCTACGAGCAGTACTTC. The chain has TRBV7-9 and TRBJ2-7, with a tentative D call TRBD2 (6 bases). V gave up 5 bases and J gave up 2 bases, with 16 bases separating them. The germline V gene has CDR1 SEHNR and CDR2 FQNEAQ (reference sequence). This CDR3 comprises 15 residues. Based on the CDR3 plus reference TRBV7-9 and TRBJ2-7, the full variable domain is DTGVSQNPRHKITKRGQNVTFRCDPISEHNRLYWYRQTLGQGPEFLTYFQNEAQLEKSRLLSDRFSAERPKGSFSTLEIQRTEQGDSAMYLCASSLLGGSAYEQYFGPGTRLTVT.

This chain connects TRBV9 to TRBJ1-5, with a possible D match to TRBD1 (5 bases). Germline V gene data show CDR1 as SGDLS and CDR2 as YYNGEE. The CDR3 is made up of 14 amino acids. Trimming took 3 bases from V and 3 from J, leaving 10 bases between them. The CDR3 here is CASSAGALNQPQHF. The CDR3 DNA follows: TGTGCCAGCAGCGCTGGGGCTCTCAATCAGCCCCAGCATTTT.

J is TRBJ2-5 and V is TRBV9; TRBD1 is a possible D gene (5 bases). This CDR3 spans 13 amino acids. Germline V CDR1 and CDR2: SGDLS, YYNGEE. The germline V and J ends were trimmed by 0 bases and 2 bases, with 5 bases remaining between them. The CDR3 nucleotides read TGTGCCAGCAGCGTAGGGACACAAGAGACCCAGTACTTC. Residues: CASSVGTQETQYF.

CDR3 amino acids: CASSSELDRLSTEAFF. In DNA form, the CDR3 reads TGTGCCAGCAGTTCCGAACTGGACCGATTGAGCACTGAAGCTTTCTTT. This sequence joins TRBV6-2 or TRBV6-3 and TRBJ1-1; D uncertain. Trimming pared 4 bases from V and 4 bases from J, leaving 19 bases between. CDR1 is MNHEY and CDR2 is SVGEGT in the germline V gene. CDR3 size: 16 residues.

The V and J genes are TRBV28 and TRBJ2-1; 9 bases line up with TRBD1. This CDR3 has 16 residues. The J segment lost 5 bases and the V segment lost 4 bases, leaving 9 bases of the junction unmatched. Germline loops: CDR1 MDHEN, CDR2 SYDVKM. The CDR3, as DNA: TGTGCCAGCAGTTACACACAGGGGGCTATCGACAATGAGCAGTTCTTC. Its protein product is CASSYTQGAIDNEQFF.

This chain links TRBV30 with TRBJ1-5; D is ambiguous. Between the trimmed V and J ends, which lost 5 bases and 2 bases, there was a span of 7 bases. The V gene's germline CDR1 is GTSNPN and CDR2 SVGIG (reference sequence). This CDR3 contains 12 residues. This CDR3 reads CAWARGNQPQHF. As DNA, the CDR3 is TGTGCCTGGGCCAGAGGCAATCAGCCCCAGCATTTT.

The genes are TRBV2 and TRBJ2-7; no clear D gene. V was clipped by 0 bases and J by 2 bases, with 5 bases between them. Germline CDR1 and CDR2: SNHLY and FYNNEI. This CDR3 spans 13 amino acids. This CDR3 is CASSEAGTYEQYF. CDR3 nucleotides: TGTGCCAGCAGTGAAGCAGGGACCTACGAGCAGTACTTC.

The V gene is TRBV4-3, the J gene TRBJ1-1, with unresolved D. Germline V CDR1 and CDR2: LGHNA, YSLEER. V was pared by 0 bases and J by 2 bases, with 7 bases between. The CDR3 totals 14 residues. The chain's CDR3 is CASSQDAGNTEAFF. The CDR3 DNA is TGCGCCAGCAGCCAAGATGCCGGAAACACTGAAGCTTTCTTT.

V gene TRBV27 combines with J gene TRBJ2-7; 9 bases are shared with TRBD1. The CDR3 is 13 amino acids. Germline CDR1 is MNHEY and CDR2 is SMNVEV (reference sequence). The trim removed 9 bases at V and 5 bases at J, leaving 8 bases unmatched. The CDR3 protein is CASIGTGNHEQYF. As DNA, the CDR3 is TGTGCCAGTATCGGGACAGGGAACCACGAGCAGTACTTC.

The chain uses TRBV27 and TRBJ1-2; a weak D match, TRBD1 (6 bases). V gave up 2 bases and J gave up 11 bases, with 18 bases separating them. CDR1 is MNHEY, CDR2 SMNVEV, per germline (reference sequence). This CDR3 comprises 14 residues. The CDR3 DNA is TGTGCCAGCAGTTTAGTCGGGGGGGCTTGGGAATACACCTTC. Encoded protein: CASSLVGGAWEYTF.

The gene calls are TRBV3-1 (or the pseudogene TRBV3-2) and TRBJ1-2, with D maybe TRBD1 (6 bases). This CDR3 has 18 residues. Trimming stripped 4 bases from V and 7 bases from J, with 28 bases between. The germline gives CDR1 LGHDT, CDR2 YNNKEL (reference sequence). Written as DNA, the CDR3 is TGTGCCAGCAGCCCCCTTATTCTACAGGGAAAACTTTCGGGTGGCTACACCTTC. This translates into CASSPLILQGKLSGGYTF.

V usage is TRBV30 and J usage is TRBJ1-3; 11 bases match TRBD1. Trimming at V came to 8 bases and at J to 11 bases, leaving 8 bases not matched to a gene. The germline CDR1 and CDR2 sequences are GTSNPN and SVGIG (reference sequence). This CDR3 region has 12 residues. This CDR3 is CAAGTGGKAIYF. In nucleotides, the CDR3 is TGTGCCGCCGGGACAGGGGGAAAGGCCATATATTTT.

V is TRBV19 and J is TRBJ2-7; D not resolved. The CDR3 is 11 amino acids. Germline V gene lookup returns CDR1 LNHDA and CDR2 SQIVND (reference sequence). The V end lost 5 bases, the J end lost 3 bases, and 5 bases lay between the germline ends. The CDR3 DNA reads as TGTGCCAGTAGTTCCTACTACGAGCAGTACTTC. Translated: CASSSYYEQYF.

CDR3 sequence reads: CASSQEELHLEVYGYTF. The CDR3 nucleotides are TGTGCCAGCAGCCAAGAGGAATTACACCTAGAAGTCTATGGCTACACCTTC. The rearrangement joins TRBV3-1 (or the pseudogene TRBV3-2) to TRBJ1-2; D unresolved. CDR1 is LGHDT, CDR2 YNNKEL, per germline (reference sequence). This CDR3 is built from 17 residues. V lost 0 bases to trimming and J lost 4 bases, with 18 bases between them.

The chain carries TRBV3-1 (or the pseudogene TRBV3-2) and TRBJ1-4; the D gene is possibly TRBD1 (5 bases). Germline CDR1 is LGHDT and CDR2 is YNNKEL (reference sequence). V lost 1 base, J lost 5 bases, and 11 bases lay in between. This CDR3 spans 15 amino acids. CDR3 in DNA: TGTGCCAGCAGCCAAGTTGGAGGGGAGAATGAAAAACTGTTTTTT. It is translated as CASSQVGGENEKLFF.

A few counts support this clone. The chain couples TRBV6-4 to TRBJ2-1; TRBD2 matches 7 bases. The CDR3 contains 13 residues. CDR1 MRHNA and CDR2 SNTAGT come from the germline V gene. The J segment lost 5 bases and the V segment lost 4 bases, leaving 2 bases of the junction unmatched. The CDR3 DNA reads TGTGCCAGCAGTGCCGGGACTAACAATGAGCAGTTCTTC. Its protein is CASSAGTNNEQFF.